This T cell receptor beta chain comes out of a study of blood T cell repertoires in COVID-19. Across the study: Sources were T cells, B-cell-depleted T cells, or PBMCs; the material itself was cDNA or gDNA.

Patients at the Seattle site were enrolled during active infection and followed longitudinally. The CDR3 has 12 amino acids. The V end was cut by 5 bases, the J end by 3 bases, with 7 bases between. Germline lookup yields CDR1 KGHSH and CDR2 LQKENI. Method: immunoSEQ multiplex PCR; TCRdb's copy keeps in-frame clones and lacks some. Of approximately 350,000 clones in the sample, 87% were seen once. Sequencing used peripheral blood. The chain couples TRBV18 to TRBJ1-1; D not resolved. The sequence was obtained from a woman between 50 and 59 years old with COVID-19, enrolled during active disease. DNA of the CDR3: TGTGCCAGCTCATTCTCTGACACTGAAGCTTTCTTT. Its translation is CASSFSDTEAFF. The full variable domain, its missing parts supplied by reference TRBV18 and TRBJ1-1, is NAGVMQNPRHLVRRRGQEARLRCSPMKGHSHVYWYRQLPEEGLKFMVYLQKENIIDESGMPKERFSAEFPKEGPSILRIQQVVRGDSAAYFCASSFSDTEAFFGQGTRLTVV.